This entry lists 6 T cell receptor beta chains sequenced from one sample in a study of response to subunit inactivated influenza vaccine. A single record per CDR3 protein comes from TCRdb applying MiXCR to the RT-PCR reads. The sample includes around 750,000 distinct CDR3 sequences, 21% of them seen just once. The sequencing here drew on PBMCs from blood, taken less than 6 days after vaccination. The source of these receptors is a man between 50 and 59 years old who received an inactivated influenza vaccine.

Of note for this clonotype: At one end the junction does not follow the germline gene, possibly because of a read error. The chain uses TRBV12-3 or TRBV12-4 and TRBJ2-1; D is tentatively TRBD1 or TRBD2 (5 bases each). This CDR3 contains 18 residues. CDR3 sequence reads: CTSSLGYGAYSSYNEQFF. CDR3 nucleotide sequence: TGTACCAGCAGTTTAGGTTACGGGGCCTATAGCTCCTACAATGAGCAGTTCTTC.

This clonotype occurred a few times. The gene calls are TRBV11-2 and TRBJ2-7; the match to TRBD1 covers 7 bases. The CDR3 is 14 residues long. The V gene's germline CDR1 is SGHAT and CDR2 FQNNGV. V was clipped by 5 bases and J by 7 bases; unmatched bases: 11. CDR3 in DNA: TGTGCCAGCAGCCTCTCCCGACAGGGAACTGAGCAGTACTTC. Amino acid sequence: CASSLSRQGTEQYF.

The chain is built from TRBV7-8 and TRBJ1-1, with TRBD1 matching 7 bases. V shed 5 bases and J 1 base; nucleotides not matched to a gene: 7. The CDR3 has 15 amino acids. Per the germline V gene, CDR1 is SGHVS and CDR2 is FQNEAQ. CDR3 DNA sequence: TGTGCCAGCAGCAAGGACAGGATGGGGAACACTGAAGCTTTCTTT. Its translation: CASSKDRMGNTEAFF.

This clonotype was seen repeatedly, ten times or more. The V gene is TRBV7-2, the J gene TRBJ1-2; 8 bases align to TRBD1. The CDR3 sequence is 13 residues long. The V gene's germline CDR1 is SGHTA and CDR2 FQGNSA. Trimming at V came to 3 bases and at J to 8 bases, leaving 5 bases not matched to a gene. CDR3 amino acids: CASSLGQVAGYTF. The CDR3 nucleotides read TGTGCCAGCAGCTTGGGACAGGTCGCGGGCTACACCTTC. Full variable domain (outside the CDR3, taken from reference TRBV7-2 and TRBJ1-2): GAGVSQSPSNKVTEKGKDVELRCDPISGHTALYWYRQSLGQGLEFLIYFQGNSAPDKSGLPSDRFSAERTGGSVSTLTIQRTQQEDSAVYLCASSLGQVAGYTFGSGTRLTVV.

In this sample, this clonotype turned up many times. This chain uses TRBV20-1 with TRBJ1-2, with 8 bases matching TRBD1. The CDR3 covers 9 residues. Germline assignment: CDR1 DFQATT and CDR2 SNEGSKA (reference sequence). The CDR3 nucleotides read TGCATGGACAGGGAAGGCTACACCTTC. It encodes CMDREGYTF.

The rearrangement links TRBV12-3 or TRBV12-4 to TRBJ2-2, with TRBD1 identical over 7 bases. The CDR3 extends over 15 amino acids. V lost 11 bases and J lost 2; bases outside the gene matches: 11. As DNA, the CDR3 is TGTGCCGTTCGGGCCGGGACAGCAAACACCGGGGAGCTGTTTTTT. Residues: CAVRAGTANTGELFF.